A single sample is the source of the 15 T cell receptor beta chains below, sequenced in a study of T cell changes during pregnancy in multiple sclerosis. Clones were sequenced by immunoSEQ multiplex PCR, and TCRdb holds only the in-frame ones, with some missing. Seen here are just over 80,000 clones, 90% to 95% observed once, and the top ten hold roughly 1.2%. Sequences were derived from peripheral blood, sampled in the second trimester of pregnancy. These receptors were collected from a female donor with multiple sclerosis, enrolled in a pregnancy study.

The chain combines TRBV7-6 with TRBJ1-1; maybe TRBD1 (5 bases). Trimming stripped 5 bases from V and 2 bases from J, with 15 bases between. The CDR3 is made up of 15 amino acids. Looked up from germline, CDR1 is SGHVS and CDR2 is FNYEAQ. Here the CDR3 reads CASSAGRLFNTEAFF. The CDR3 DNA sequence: TGTGCCAGCAGCGCAGGGCGACTCTTTAACACTGAAGCTTTCTTT.

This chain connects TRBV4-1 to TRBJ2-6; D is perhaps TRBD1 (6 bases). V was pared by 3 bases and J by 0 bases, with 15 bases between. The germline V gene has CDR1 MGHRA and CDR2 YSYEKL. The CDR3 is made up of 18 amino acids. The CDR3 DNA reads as TGCGCCAGCAGCCACCCCTGGACAGCTCACTCTGGGGCCAACGTCCTGACTTTC. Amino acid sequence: CASSHPWTAHSGANVLTF.

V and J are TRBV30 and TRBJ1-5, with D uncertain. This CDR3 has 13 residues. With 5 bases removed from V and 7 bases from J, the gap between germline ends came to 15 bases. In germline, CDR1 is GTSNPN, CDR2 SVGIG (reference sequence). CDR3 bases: TGTGCCTGGTCCACCCATCTTGGCCAGCCCCAGCATTTT. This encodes CAWSTHLGQPQHF. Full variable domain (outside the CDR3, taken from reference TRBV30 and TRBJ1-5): SQTIHQWPATLVQPVGSPLSLECTVEGTSNPNLYWYRQAAGRGLQLLFYSVGIGQISSEVPQNLSASRPQDRQFILSSKKLLLSDSGFYLCAWSTHLGQPQHFGDGTRLSIL.

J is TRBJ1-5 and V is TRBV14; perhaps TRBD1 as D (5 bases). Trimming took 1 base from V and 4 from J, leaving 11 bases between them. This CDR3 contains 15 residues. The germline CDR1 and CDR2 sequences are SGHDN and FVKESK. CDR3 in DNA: TGTGCCAGCAGCCAAGGCGGGGGGAGGAATCAGCCCCAGCATTTT. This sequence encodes CASSQGGGRNQPQHF.

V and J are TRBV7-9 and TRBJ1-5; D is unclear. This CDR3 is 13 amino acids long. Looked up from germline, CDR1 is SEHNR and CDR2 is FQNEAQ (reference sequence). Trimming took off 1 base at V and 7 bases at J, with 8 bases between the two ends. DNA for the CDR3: TGTGCCAGCAGCTTAGATCCACAGCAGCCCCAGCATTTT. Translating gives CASSLDPQQPQHF.

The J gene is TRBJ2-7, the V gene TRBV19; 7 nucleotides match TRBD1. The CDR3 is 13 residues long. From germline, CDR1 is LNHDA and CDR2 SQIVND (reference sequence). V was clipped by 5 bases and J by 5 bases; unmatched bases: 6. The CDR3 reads CASSRQGIHEQYF. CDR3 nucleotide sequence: TGTGCCAGTAGTCGACAGGGAATCCACGAGCAGTACTTC.

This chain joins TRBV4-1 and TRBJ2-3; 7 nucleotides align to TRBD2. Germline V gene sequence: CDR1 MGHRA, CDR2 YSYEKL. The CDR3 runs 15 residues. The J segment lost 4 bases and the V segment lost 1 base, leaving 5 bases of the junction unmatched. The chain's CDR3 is CASSQVGGTADTQYF. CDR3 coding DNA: TGCGCCAGCAGCCAAGTCGGGGGGACCGCAGATACGCAGTATTTT.

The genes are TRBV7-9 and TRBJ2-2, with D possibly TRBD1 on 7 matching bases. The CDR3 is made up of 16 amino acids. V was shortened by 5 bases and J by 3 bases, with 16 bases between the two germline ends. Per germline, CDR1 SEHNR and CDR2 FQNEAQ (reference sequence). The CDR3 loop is CASSIGGGLYTGELFF. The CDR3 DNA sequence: TGTGCCAGCAGCATAGGAGGGGGCCTTTACACCGGGGAGCTGTTTTTT.

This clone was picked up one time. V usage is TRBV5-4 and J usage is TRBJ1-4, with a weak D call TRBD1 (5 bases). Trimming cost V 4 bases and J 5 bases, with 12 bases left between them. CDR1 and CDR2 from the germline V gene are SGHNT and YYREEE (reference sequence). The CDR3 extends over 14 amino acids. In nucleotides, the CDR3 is TGTGCCAGCAGCGTGCAACAGGAAAATGAAAAACTGTTTTTT. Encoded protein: CASSVQQENEKLFF.

For the CDR3, the DNA is TGTGCCAGTAGCTACGGGACAGGGAAAACTGAAGCTTTCTTT. It is translated as CASSYGTGKTEAFF. The V call is TRBV19, the J call TRBJ1-1; 9 positions agree with TRBD1. Germline V gene sequence: CDR1 LNHDA, CDR2 SQIVND (reference sequence). J gave up 5 bases and V 6 bases, and 7 bases lay outside the gene matches. The CDR3 is 14 residues long.

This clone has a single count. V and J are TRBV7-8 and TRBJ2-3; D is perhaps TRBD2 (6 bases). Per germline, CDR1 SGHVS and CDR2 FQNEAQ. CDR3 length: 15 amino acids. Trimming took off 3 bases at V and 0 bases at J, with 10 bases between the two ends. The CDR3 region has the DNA TGTGCCAGCAGCTTTTACGGGACTAGCACAGATACGCAGTATTTT. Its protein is CASSFYGTSTDTQYF.

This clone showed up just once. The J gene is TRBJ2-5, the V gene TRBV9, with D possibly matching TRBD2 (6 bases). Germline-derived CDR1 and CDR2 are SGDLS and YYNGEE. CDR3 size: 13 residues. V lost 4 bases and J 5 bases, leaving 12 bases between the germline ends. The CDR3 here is CASSFLGGETQYF. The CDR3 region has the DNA TGTGCCAGCAGCTTCCTAGGAGGGGAGACCCAGTACTTC.

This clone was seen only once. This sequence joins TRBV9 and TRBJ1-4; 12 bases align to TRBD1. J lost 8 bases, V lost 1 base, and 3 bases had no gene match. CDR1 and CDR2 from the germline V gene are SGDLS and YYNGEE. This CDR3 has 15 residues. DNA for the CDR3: TGTGCCAGCAGCGTACTCGGGACAGGGGGCGAAAAACTGTTTTTT. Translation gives CASSVLGTGGEKLFF.

In DNA form, the CDR3 reads TGTGCCACCTCAAGCGGGAACACTGAAGCTTTCTTT. Protein: CATSSGNTEAFF. The chain joins TRBV19 to TRBJ1-1; D gene uncertain. The CDR3 consists of 12 residues. Germline lookup yields CDR1 LNHDA and CDR2 SQIVND (reference sequence). Trimming took off 10 bases at V and 1 base at J, with 10 bases between the two ends.

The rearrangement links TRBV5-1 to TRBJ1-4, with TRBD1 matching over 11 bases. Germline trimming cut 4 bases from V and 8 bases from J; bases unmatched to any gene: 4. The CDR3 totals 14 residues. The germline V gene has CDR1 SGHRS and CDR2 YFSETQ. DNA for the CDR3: TGCGCCAGCAGCCGGGACAGGGGGGGGGAAAAACTGTTTTTT. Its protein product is CASSRDRGGEKLFF. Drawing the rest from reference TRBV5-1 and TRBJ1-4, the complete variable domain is KAGVTQTPRYLIKTRGQQVTLSCSPISGHRSVSWYQQTPGQGLQFLFEYFSETQRNKGNFPGRFSGRQFSNSRSEMNVSTLELGDSALYLCASSRDRGGEKLFFGSGTQLSVL.